Only a few counts were recorded for the clone carrying this T cell receptor (beta chain). This record belongs to a study of cytomegalovirus exposure and HLA in healthy donors. Primers included in the PCR were 60 Vbeta and 13 Jbeta primers. Assay used: immunoSEQ multiplex PCR; TCRdb lists only in-frame clones, some missing. The data hold under 200,000 clones, with roughly 13% observed a single time. CDR1 and CDR2 (germline): LNHDA, SQIVND (reference sequence). This CDR3 contains 17 residues. Germline trimming cut 5 bases from V and 5 bases from J; bases unmatched to any gene: 11. The sequenced sample was PBMCs. The clonotype was recovered from a man aged 50 to 59 in good health and CMV-seropositive. The chain combines TRBV19 with TRBJ1-6, with TRBD1 matching over 8 bases. CDR3 residues: CASSDPGQGVDNSPLHF. CDR3 nucleotide sequence: TGTGCCAGTAGTGACCCCGGACAGGGAGTTGATAATTCACCCCTCCACTTT.